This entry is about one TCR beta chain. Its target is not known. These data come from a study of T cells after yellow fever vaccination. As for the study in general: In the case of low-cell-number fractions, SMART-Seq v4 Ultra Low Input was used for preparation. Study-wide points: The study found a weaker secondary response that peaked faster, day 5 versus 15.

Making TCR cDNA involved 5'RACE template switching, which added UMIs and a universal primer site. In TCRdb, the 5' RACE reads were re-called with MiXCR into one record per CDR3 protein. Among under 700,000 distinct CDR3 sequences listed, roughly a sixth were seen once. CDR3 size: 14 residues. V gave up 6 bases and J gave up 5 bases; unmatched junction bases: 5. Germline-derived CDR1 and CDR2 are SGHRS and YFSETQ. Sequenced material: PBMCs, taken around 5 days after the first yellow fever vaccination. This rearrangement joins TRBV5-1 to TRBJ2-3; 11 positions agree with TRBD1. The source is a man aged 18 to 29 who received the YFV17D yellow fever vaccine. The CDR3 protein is CASTDRGRGDTQYF. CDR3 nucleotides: TGCGCCAGCACGGACAGGGGGCGCGGAGATACGCAGTATTTT.